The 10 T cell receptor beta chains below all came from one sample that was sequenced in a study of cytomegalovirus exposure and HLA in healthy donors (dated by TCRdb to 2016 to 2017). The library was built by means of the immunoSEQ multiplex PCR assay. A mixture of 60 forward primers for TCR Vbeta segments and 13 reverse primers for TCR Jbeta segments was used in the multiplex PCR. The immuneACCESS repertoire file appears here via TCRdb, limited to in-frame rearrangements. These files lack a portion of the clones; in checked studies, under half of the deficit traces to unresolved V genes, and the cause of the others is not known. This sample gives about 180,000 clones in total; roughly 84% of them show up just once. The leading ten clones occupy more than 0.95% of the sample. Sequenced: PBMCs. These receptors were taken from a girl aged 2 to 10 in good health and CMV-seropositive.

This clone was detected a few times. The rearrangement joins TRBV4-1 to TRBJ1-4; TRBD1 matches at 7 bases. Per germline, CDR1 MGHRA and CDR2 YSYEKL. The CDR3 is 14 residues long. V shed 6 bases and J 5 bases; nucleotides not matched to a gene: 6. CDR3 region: CASRETGKNEKLFF. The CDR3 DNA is TGCGCCAGCAGGGAGACAGGGAAAAATGAAAAACTGTTTTTT.

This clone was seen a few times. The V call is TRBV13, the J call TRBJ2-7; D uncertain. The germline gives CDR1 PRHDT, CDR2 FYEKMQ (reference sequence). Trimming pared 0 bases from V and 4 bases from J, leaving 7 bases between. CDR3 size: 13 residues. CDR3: CASSLGRSYEQYF. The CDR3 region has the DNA TGTGCCAGCAGCTTAGGTAGGAGTTACGAGCAGTACTTC. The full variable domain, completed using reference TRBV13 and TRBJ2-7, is AAGVIQSPRHLIKEKRETATLKCYPIPRHDTVYWYQQGPGQDPQFLISFYEKMQSDKGSIPDRFSAQQFSDYHSELNMSSLELGDSALYFCASSLGRSYEQYFGPGTRLTVT.

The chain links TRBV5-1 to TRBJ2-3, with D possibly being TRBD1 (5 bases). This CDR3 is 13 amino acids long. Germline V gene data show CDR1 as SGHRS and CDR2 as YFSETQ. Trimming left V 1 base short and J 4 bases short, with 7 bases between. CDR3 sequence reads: CASSLSGPDTQYF. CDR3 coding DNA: TGCGCCAGCAGCTTGTCAGGGCCAGATACGCAGTATTTT.

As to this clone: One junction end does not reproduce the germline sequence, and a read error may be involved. CDR3 coding DNA: TGTGCTAGCAGCTTAGGGCAGGGGGTCGCAGATACGCAGTATTTT. Protein sequence: CASSLGQGVADTQYF. J is TRBJ2-3 and V is TRBV7-7, with 7 positions matching TRBD1. Per the germline V gene, CDR1 is SSHAT and CDR2 is FNYEAQ (reference sequence). CDR3 size: 15 residues.

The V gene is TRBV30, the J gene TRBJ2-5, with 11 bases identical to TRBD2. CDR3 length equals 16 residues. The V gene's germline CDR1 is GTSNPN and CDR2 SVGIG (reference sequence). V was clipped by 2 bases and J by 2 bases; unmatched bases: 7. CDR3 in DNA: TGTGCCTGGAGTCAAACCAGGACTAGCGGGCAAGAGACCCAGTACTTC. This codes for CAWSQTRTSGQETQYF.

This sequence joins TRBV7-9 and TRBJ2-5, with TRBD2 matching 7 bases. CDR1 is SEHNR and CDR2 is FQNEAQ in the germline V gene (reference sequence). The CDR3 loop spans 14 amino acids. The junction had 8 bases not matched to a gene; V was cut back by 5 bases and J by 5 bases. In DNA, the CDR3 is TGTGCCAGCAGCCCACGACTAGCCCGGGAGACCCAGTACTTC. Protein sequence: CASSPRLARETQYF.

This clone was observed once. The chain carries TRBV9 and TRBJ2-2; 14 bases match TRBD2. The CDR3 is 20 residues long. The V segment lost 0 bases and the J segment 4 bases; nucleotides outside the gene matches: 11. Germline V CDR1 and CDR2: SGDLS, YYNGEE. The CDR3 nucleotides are TGTGCCAGCAGCGTAGTAGGGGGGGGACTAGCGGGAGCAAGCACCGGGGAGCTGTTTTTT. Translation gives CASSVVGGGLAGASTGELFF.

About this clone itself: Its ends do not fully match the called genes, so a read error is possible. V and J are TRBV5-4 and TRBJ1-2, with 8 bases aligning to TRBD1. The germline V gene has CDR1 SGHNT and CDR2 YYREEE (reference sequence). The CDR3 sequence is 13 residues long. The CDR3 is CASTLGQAYGYTF. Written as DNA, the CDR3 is TGTGCCAGCACCTTGGGACAGGCCTATGGCTACACCTTC.

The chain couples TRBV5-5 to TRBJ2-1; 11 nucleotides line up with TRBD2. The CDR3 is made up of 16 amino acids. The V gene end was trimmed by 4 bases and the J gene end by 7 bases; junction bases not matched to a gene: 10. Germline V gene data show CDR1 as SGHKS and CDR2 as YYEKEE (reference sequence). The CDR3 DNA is TGTGCCAGCAGCCAGATAGCGGGAGGGTCGAAGAATGAGCAGTTCTTC. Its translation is CASSQIAGGSKNEQFF.

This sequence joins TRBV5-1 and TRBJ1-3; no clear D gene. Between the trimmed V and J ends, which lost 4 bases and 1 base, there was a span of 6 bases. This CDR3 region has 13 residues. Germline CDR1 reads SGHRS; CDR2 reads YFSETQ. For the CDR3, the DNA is TGCGCCAGCAGCAGCGATTCTGGAAACACCATATATTTT. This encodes CASSSDSGNTIYF.